The 15 T cell receptor beta chains listed next were all sequenced from one sample in a study of PD-L1 blockade in urothelial cancer. Produced via immunoSEQ multiplex PCR; TCRdb's table is partial and in-frame only. The sample carries tens of thousands of clones, less than 90% recorded once. Time point: pretreatment peripheral blood. Sequencing used PBMCs, obtained around atezolizumab (anti-PD-L1) treatment. The receptors were gathered from a man in his 60s with urothelial cancer.

This clone occurred once. This chain connects TRBV6-1 to TRBJ2-1; 8 nucleotides align to TRBD1. CDR1 and CDR2 from the germline V gene are MNHNS and SASEGT. The CDR3 extends over 15 amino acids. V was pared by 7 bases and J by 4 bases, with 9 bases of the junction left unmatched. CDR3 sequence: CASISDRGQYNEQFF. The CDR3 nucleotides are TGTGCCAGCATTTCCGACAGGGGCCAGTACAATGAGCAGTTCTTC.

The chain couples TRBV4-3 to TRBJ2-1; 10 bases map to TRBD2. The germline gives CDR1 LGHNA, CDR2 YSLEER. Trimming took 4 bases from V and 8 from J; bases not matched to a gene: 8. This CDR3 has 15 amino acids. As DNA, the CDR3 is TGCGCCAGCAGCCCGAGCGGGAGGGCCTCGGATGAGCAGTTCTTC. This encodes CASSPSGRASDEQFF.

The CDR3 protein is CASSFSSSTDTQYF. The CDR3 DNA sequence: TGTGCCAGCAGTTTTAGCTCTAGCACAGATACGCAGTATTTT. This rearrangement joins TRBV7-2 to TRBJ2-3; D ambiguous. The CDR3 contains 14 residues. V was cut by 6 bases and J by 0 bases, with 10 bases left in between. Looked up from germline, CDR1 is SGHTA and CDR2 is FQGNSA.

V is TRBV2 and J is TRBJ2-7; perhaps TRBD1 as D (6 bases). V was cut by 10 bases and J by 3 bases, with 13 bases left in between. The CDR3 totals 12 residues. Germline V gene sequence: CDR1 SNHLY, CDR2 FYNNEI. For the CDR3, the DNA is TGTGCCACTTGGGGACACCTCTACGAGCAGTACTTC. It specifies CATWGHLYEQYF.

J is TRBJ1-6 and V is TRBV7-7; D uncertain. CDR1 is SSHAT and CDR2 is FNYEAQ in the germline V gene (reference sequence). Trimming took off 6 bases at V and 7 bases at J, with 10 bases between the two ends. The CDR3 extends over 13 amino acids. CDR3 amino acids: CASRADGNSPLHF. In DNA form, the CDR3 reads TGTGCCAGCAGGGCTGACGGGAATTCACCCCTCCACTTT.

The chain has TRBV7-9 and TRBJ2-3; D may be TRBD2 (7 bases). Germline assignment: CDR1 SEHNR and CDR2 FQNEAQ (reference sequence). Trimming stripped 1 base from V and 1 base from J, with 15 bases between. The CDR3 contains 17 residues. CDR3 bases: TGTGCCAGCAGCTTAGGCTTGACGGGGGGCGGCACAGATACGCAGTATTTT. Translation: CASSLGLTGGGTDTQYF.

The chain employs TRBV5-4 and TRBJ2-5; 14 bases align to TRBD2. The CDR3 consists of 15 residues. Germline assignment: CDR1 SGHNT and CDR2 YYREEE (reference sequence). V was clipped by 5 bases and J by 4 bases; unmatched bases: 4. Here the CDR3 DNA reads TGTGCCAGCAGAGGACTAGCGGGAGGTCTAGAGACCCAGTACTTC. Translation gives CASRGLAGGLETQYF.

The V gene is TRBV28, the J gene TRBJ1-4; TRBD1 matches 11 bases. CDR1 is MDHEN, CDR2 SYDVKM, per germline. The CDR3 is made up of 14 amino acids. V shed 6 bases, J shed 7 bases, and the junction held 4 bases outside the gene matches. In nucleotides, the CDR3 is TGTGCCAGCAGACCGGGACAGGGGGTTGAAAAACTGTTTTTT. This codes for CASRPGQGVEKLFF.

V is TRBV9 and J is TRBJ1-5; 8 positions match TRBD1. Germline loops: CDR1 SGDLS, CDR2 YYNGEE. This CDR3 spans 14 amino acids. J was trimmed by 4 bases and V by 5 bases; bases with no gene match: 5. This CDR3 is CASRKNRGNQPQHF. For the CDR3, the DNA is TGTGCCAGCAGGAAAAACAGGGGGAATCAGCCCCAGCATTTT.

The chain uses TRBV21-1 and TRBJ1-2; no check of the table's D call, TRBD1, against the DNA was made. TRBV21-1 is flagged as a pseudogene. This CDR3 comprises 13 residues. The CDR3 nucleotides are TGTGCCAGCAGCAAAAGAACAGGGTATGGCTACACCTTC. It is translated as CASSKRTGYGYTF.

The V gene is TRBV23-1, the J gene TRBJ2-3; D may be TRBD2 (5 bases). TRBV23-1 has ORF status, its function being uncertain. The CDR3 sequence is 17 residues long. Trimming removed 8 bases from V and 2 bases from J, with 23 bases in between. Here the CDR3 reads CASLVPGGRVFTDTQYF. Written as DNA, the CDR3 is TGCGCCAGCCTAGTCCCCGGTGGGCGGGTATTCACAGATACGCAGTATTTT.

This chain links TRBV7-2 with TRBJ1-1; TRBD1 matches 9 bases. The V gene end was trimmed by 5 bases and the J gene end by 4 bases; junction bases not matched to a gene: 5. The CDR3 length is 14 residues. The V gene's germline CDR1 is SGHTA and CDR2 FQGNSA. CDR3 in amino acids: CASSVQGASTEAFF. The CDR3 nucleotides are TGTGCCAGCAGCGTACAGGGGGCTAGCACTGAAGCTTTCTTT. The variable domain in full, completed from reference TRBV7-2 and TRBJ1-1, reads GAGVSQSPSNKVTEKGKDVELRCDPISGHTALYWYRQSLGQGLEFLIYFQGNSAPDKSGLPSDRFSAERTGGSVSTLTIQRTQQEDSAVYLCASSVQGASTEAFFGQGTRLTVV.

The chain combines TRBV7-2 with TRBJ2-5, with D perhaps matching TRBD1 (5 bases). The germline CDR1 and CDR2 sequences are SGHTA and FQGNSA. CDR3 length: 13 amino acids. V was pared by 6 bases and J by 7 bases, with 15 bases between. The CDR3 reads CASRQGDLGTQYF. The CDR3 DNA is TGTGCCAGCAGACAAGGGGATTTAGGGACCCAGTACTTC.

V and J are TRBV10-3 and TRBJ1-1; TRBD1 agrees at 7 bases. The germline gives CDR1 ENHRY, CDR2 SYGVKD. Trimming took 4 bases from V and 5 from J; bases not matched to a gene: 7. The CDR3 has 14 residues. The CDR3 is CAISASGGRTEAFF. In DNA, the CDR3 is TGTGCCATCAGTGCTTCAGGGGGTCGGACTGAAGCTTTCTTT.

The chain combines TRBV6-6 with TRBJ2-7, with 8 bases fitting TRBD1. The junction had 14 bases not matched to a gene; V was cut back by 4 bases and J by 6 bases. This CDR3 is built from 16 residues. In germline, CDR1 is MNHNY, CDR2 SVGAGI (reference sequence). The CDR3 sequence: CASSSLMTGAGVEQYF. The CDR3 DNA follows: TGTGCCAGCAGTTCTCTCATGACAGGGGCCGGTGTCGAGCAGTACTTC.